This T cell receptor (beta chain) was retrieved from a study of technical replicates of blood from a few donors. The method was immunoSEQ multiplex PCR; TCRdb's version includes in-frame clones alone and lacks a portion of them. The data contain fewer than 85,000 clones, about 97% of them singletons. Sequenced: T cells isolated from PBMCs. The receptor was isolated from a human donor in good health.

The DNA of the CDR3 is TGTGCCAGCAGTTCACCGGGACAGGGCAACACTGAAGCTTTCTTT. This sequence encodes CASSSPGQGNTEAFF. This chain links TRBV6-5 with TRBJ1-1, with 9 bases matching TRBD1. The CDR3 totals 15 residues. CDR1 and CDR2 from the germline V gene are MNHEY and SVGAGI. The V segment lost 4 bases and the J segment 2 bases; nucleotides outside the gene matches: 5.